What follows are 15 T cell receptor beta chains derived from one specimen sequenced in a study of CD8+CD57+ T cells in acquired aplastic anemia. Genomic DNA provided the template from which TCR beta VDJ and CDR3 profiles were obtained. From the reads, TCRdb called clonotypes with MiXCR, one entry per CDR3 protein. Among about 220,000 distinct CDR3 sequences, roughly half were seen once, and the ten largest hold approximately 8%. The patients chosen for sequencing had shown expansion of CD8+CD57+ cells (detected by flow cytometry). The sequenced sample consisted of sorted CD4+, CD8+, or CD8+CD57+ T cells (not recorded which) from PBMCs. The receptors here all came from a human donor with aplastic anemia.

This clonotype has at least ten counts. The chain has TRBV4-3 and TRBJ2-7; D is uncertain. Germline V gene sequence: CDR1 LGHNA, CDR2 YSLEER. This CDR3 contains 14 residues. V shed 0 bases and J shed 0 bases, with 6 bases lying between them. The CDR3 here is CASSQDKLSYEQYF. The DNA for the CDR3 is TGCGCCAGCAGCCAAGATAAGCTCTCCTACGAGCAGTACTTC.

In its sample, this clonotype was seen many times. V gene TRBV29-1 combines with J gene TRBJ2-7, with D possibly TRBD1 on 6 matching bases. V lost 6 bases to trimming and J lost 4 bases, with 16 bases between them. This CDR3 has 13 residues. Germline values: CDR1 SQVTM, CDR2 ANQGSEA. CDR3 amino acids: CSVETGLRYEQYF. DNA of the CDR3: TGCAGCGTGGAAACAGGGTTGAGGTACGAGCAGTACTTC.

V usage is TRBV29-1 and J usage is TRBJ1-1, with TRBD1 identical over 7 bases. CDR1 SQVTM and CDR2 ANQGSEA come from the germline V gene. Trimming at V came to 2 bases and at J to 3 bases, leaving 6 bases not matched to a gene. The CDR3 runs 14 residues. The CDR3: CSVETDRVYTEAFF. CDR3 in DNA: TGCAGCGTTGAAACCGACAGGGTTTACACTGAAGCTTTCTTT.

This clonotype was picked up many times. V and J are TRBV13 and TRBJ1-6; TRBD1 aligns across 8 bases. J lost 9 bases, V lost 5 bases, and 3 bases had no gene match. The CDR3 covers 13 residues. CDR1 and CDR2 from the germline V gene are PRHDT and FYEKMQ (reference sequence). The CDR3 spells CASSMDRASPLHF. In DNA, the CDR3 is TGTGCCAGCAGCATGGACAGGGCTTCACCCCTCCACTTT.

There are many counts of this clonotype. The chain is built from TRBV9 and TRBJ2-7, with D unresolved. Trimming stripped 4 bases from V and 3 bases from J, with 17 bases between. CDR3 length: 15 residues. CDR1 and CDR2 from the germline V gene are SGDLS and YYNGEE. CDR3 DNA sequence: TGTGCCAGCAGCTCCTACGACTCAATTTACTACGAGCAGTACTTC. Translation gives CASSSYDSIYYEQYF.

Many counts were recorded for this clonotype. The genes are TRBV7-2 and TRBJ2-3, with a tentative D call TRBD2 (6 bases). Germline lookup yields CDR1 SGHTA and CDR2 FQGNSA. This CDR3 is built from 12 residues. CDR3 bases: TGTGCGAAGGGGACTAGCACAGATACGCAGTATTTT. Its translation: CAKGTSTDTQYF.

Ten or more counts support this clonotype. V is TRBV13 and J is TRBJ2-7; D is possibly TRBD2 (6 bases). This CDR3 comprises 17 residues. V was cut by 0 bases and J by 5 bases, with 20 bases left in between. In germline, CDR1 is PRHDT, CDR2 FYEKMQ (reference sequence). The chain's CDR3 is CASSLGLGAGSRNEQYF. CDR3 in DNA: TGTGCCAGCAGCTTAGGCCTAGGGGCGGGAAGTAGGAACGAGCAGTACTTC. The whole variable domain, filled in from reference TRBV13 and TRBJ2-7, reads AAGVIQSPRHLIKEKRETATLKCYPIPRHDTVYWYQQGPGQDPQFLISFYEKMQSDKGSIPDRFSAQQFSDYHSELNMSSLELGDSALYFCASSLGLGAGSRNEQYFGPGTRLTVT.

This sequence joins TRBV20-1 and TRBJ2-7; D is unclear. This CDR3 spans 11 amino acids. Trimming stripped 3 bases from V and 6 bases from J, with 9 bases between. Per the germline V gene, CDR1 is DFQATT and CDR2 is SNEGSKA (reference sequence). The CDR3 loop reads CSASVSSEQYF. In nucleotides, the CDR3 is TGCAGTGCTAGTGTCAGTTCCGAGCAGTACTTC.

This clonotype was seen only a few times. This chain links TRBV25-1 with TRBJ1-2, with D perhaps matching TRBD1 (6 bases). Trimming pared 2 bases from V and 4 bases from J, leaving 11 bases between. The CDR3 is 14 residues long. Germline lookup yields CDR1 MGHDK and CDR2 SYGVNS. The CDR3, as DNA: TGTGCCAGCAGTGAAACAGGGCCTAGCTATGGCTACACCTTC. Translating gives CASSETGPSYGYTF.

The count of this clonotype is one. Germline is not matched at one junction end, which may reflect a read error. The gene calls are TRBV15 and TRBJ2-1, with 9 nucleotides matching TRBD2. Germline V gene lookup returns CDR1 LNHNV and CDR2 YYDKDF (reference sequence). CDR3 length: 16 amino acids. This chain's CDR3 is CATSTPGLASYNGQFF. The CDR3 nucleotides are TGTGCCACCAGTACTCCCGGACTAGCGTCCTACAATGGGCAGTTCTTC.

In its sample, this clonotype was seen a few times. V gene TRBV27 combines with J gene TRBJ2-7, with 9 bases matching TRBD1. CDR3 length: 16 amino acids. Germline CDR1 MNHEY, CDR2 SMNVEV (reference sequence). V trimming: 4 bases; J trimming: 2 bases; junction bases outside the gene matches: 9. The CDR3 is CASSSAGTGFAYEQYF. The CDR3 nucleotides read TGTGCCAGCAGTTCAGCCGGGACAGGGTTTGCCTACGAGCAGTACTTC.

This clonotype was recorded once. The CDR3 DNA follows: TGTGCCAGCAGCCTAGGTCCCTCGGGCTACACCTTC. Translation gives CASSLGPSGYTF. V and J are TRBV7-2 and TRBJ1-2, with D hard to call. Germline V gene sequence: CDR1 SGHTA, CDR2 FQGNSA. V was trimmed by 5 bases and J by 8 bases, leaving 12 bases between them. This CDR3 is built from 12 residues.

The rearrangement links TRBV30 to TRBJ1-3; 9 nucleotides agree with TRBD1. Trimming took 5 bases from V and 1 from J; bases not matched to a gene: 0. CDR1 is GTSNPN, CDR2 SVGIG, per germline (reference sequence). The CDR3 length is 13 residues. The CDR3 is CAWGQGSGNTIYF. DNA for the CDR3: TGTGCCTGGGGACAGGGGTCTGGAAACACCATATATTTT.

The genes are TRBV24-1 and TRBJ1-1; tentative D call: TRBD1 (6 bases). This CDR3 comprises 12 residues. The germline gives CDR1 KGHDR, CDR2 SFDVKD. V was cut by 5 bases and J by 5 bases, with 8 bases left in between. The CDR3 region has the DNA TGTGCCACCAGTGGGAGGGGGACTGAAGCTTTCTTT. Amino acid sequence: CATSGRGTEAFF.

In this sample, this clonotype turned up many times. The J gene is TRBJ2-7, the V gene TRBV7-9; D not resolved. From germline, CDR1 is SEHNR and CDR2 FQNEAQ (reference sequence). This CDR3 spans 14 amino acids. The V end lost 5 bases, the J end lost 0 bases, and 11 bases lay between the germline ends. In DNA, the CDR3 is TGTGCCAGCAGCCCGGAGAGGACCTCCTACGAGCAGTACTTC. Its translation: CASSPERTSYEQYF.